This T cell receptor (beta chain) stems from a study of shared clonotypes between healthy human individuals. Study outcomes and limitations: Apart from blood, nothing was sampled; tissue repertoires likely differ.

The V gene's germline CDR1 is SGHRS and CDR2 YFSETQ. V lost 1 base and J lost 1; bases outside the gene matches: 0. This CDR3 has 15 residues. About this clone: The antigen is not known. The sample has other DNA sequences that encode this CDR3 too.

Clones were read by immunoSEQ multiplex PCR, and TCRdb kept only the in-frame ones, dropping some. The table shows approximately 1,500,000 clones, with roughly 97% occurring only once. The sequenced sample was naive CD4+ T cells sorted from blood. Subset reported: CD45RA+ positively selected. The sequence was obtained from a young man in good health. This chain joins TRBV5-1 and TRBJ2-2; 8 nucleotides match TRBD2. CDR3 protein: CASSLTSGNTGELFF. In DNA, the CDR3 is TGCGCCAGCAGCTTGACTAGCGGGAACACCGGGGAGCTGTTTTTT.